These 27 T cell receptor beta chains share one sample of origin, sequenced in a study of patients and donors after allogeneic stem cell transplantation. TCRdb re-called the RT-PCR reads through MiXCR, storing one row per CDR3 protein. The repertoire includes approximately 57,000 distinct CDR3 sequences, roughly 13% of them detected once, and under 40% sits in the top ten. Sample: blood, either unsorted or a sorted T cell fraction (not recorded which). The origin of the receptors is a human donor who was either an allogeneic HSCT recipient or a stem cell or donor lymphocyte infusion donor (not recorded which). It is not recorded whose cells these are; they may come from a transplant donor.

This clonotype was observed a handful of times. The V call is TRBV12-3 or TRBV12-4, the J call TRBJ1-1; D unresolved. The V end was cut by 3 bases, the J end by 5 bases, with 7 bases between. This CDR3 has 12 residues. CDR3 in amino acids: CASSFIGTEAFF. The CDR3 coding sequence is TGTGCCAGCAGTTTCATTGGGACTGAAGCTTTCTTT.

At least ten counts were recorded for this clonotype. The chain links TRBV5-1 to TRBJ1-5; TRBD1 matches 10 bases. From germline, CDR1 is SGHRS and CDR2 YFSETQ. The CDR3 extends over 15 amino acids. V trimming: 0 bases; J trimming: 4 bases; junction bases outside the gene matches: 1. The CDR3 region is CASSLAGQGNQPQHF. The DNA for the CDR3 is TGCGCCAGCAGCTTGGCGGGACAGGGGAATCAGCCCCAGCATTTT.

This clonotype was counted only a few times. The V and J genes are TRBV29-1 and TRBJ1-2; D not certain. V dropped 3 bases and J dropped 6 bases, with 11 bases sitting between them. CDR3 length: 12 residues. Germline V gives CDR1 SQVTM, CDR2 ANQGSEA. CDR3 residues: CSVEEGSHGYTF. CDR3 nucleotide sequence: TGCAGCGTTGAGGAGGGTTCGCATGGCTACACCTTC.

This clonotype was found many times. This rearrangement joins TRBV6-5 to TRBJ1-1; D gene uncertain. This CDR3 is 13 amino acids long. Germline V gene sequence: CDR1 MNHEY, CDR2 SVGAGI. The ends were cut back, 4 bases at V and 1 base at J, with 7 bases in the middle. The CDR3: CASSWGGNTEAFF. The DNA of the CDR3 is TGTGCCAGCAGTTGGGGTGGGAACACTGAAGCTTTCTTT.

J is TRBJ1-4 and V is TRBV27; D is unresolved. Germline CDR1 is MNHEY and CDR2 is SMNVEV (reference sequence). The CDR3 length is 15 residues. V lost 5 bases, J lost 0 bases, and 10 bases lay in between. CDR3 sequence (DNA): TGTGCCAGCAGTAAGGACCGGACAACTAATGAAAAACTGTTTTTT. As protein: CASSKDRTTNEKLFF.

This clonotype was detected only a few times. This chain connects TRBV19 to TRBJ2-1; 9 bases agree with TRBD2. Losses at the gene ends were 2 bases for V and 2 bases for J; bases not matched to a gene: 1. The germline CDR1 and CDR2 sequences are LNHDA and SQIVND (reference sequence). The CDR3 is 15 amino acids. CDR3 nucleotides: TGTGCCAGTAGTATATCTAGCGGGACCTACAATGAGCAGTTCTTC. Translating it yields CASSISSGTYNEQFF. The entire variable domain, with the rest obtained from reference TRBV19 and TRBJ2-1, is as follows: DGGITQSPKYLFRKEGQNVTLSCEQNLNHDAMYWYRQDPGQGLRLIYYSQIVNDFQKGDIAEGYSVSREKKESFPLTVTSAQKNPTAFYLCASSISSGTYNEQFFGPGTRLTVL.

The rearrangement joins TRBV5-1 to TRBJ2-7; 7 bases are a match to TRBD1. The CDR3 spans 15 residues. Per the germline V gene, CDR1 is SGHRS and CDR2 is YFSETQ. Germline trimming cut 3 bases from V and 0 bases from J; bases unmatched to any gene: 6. CDR3 nucleotides: TGCGCCAGCAGCTCCGACGGGACAGCCTCCTACGAGCAGTACTTC. This gives the protein CASSSDGTASYEQYF.

CDR3 in amino acids: CASGRQFF. The CDR3 coding sequence is TGTGCCAGCGGCAGGCAGTTCTTC. This rearrangement joins TRBV27 to TRBJ2-1; D call uncertain. The V gene's germline CDR1 is MNHEY and CDR2 SMNVEV (reference sequence). Deletions cut 8 bases from V and 12 bases from J, with 5 bases between. The CDR3 extends over 8 amino acids.

This clonotype was detected a few times. The gene calls are TRBV25-1 and TRBJ2-6; 7 nucleotides align to TRBD1. V gave up 1 base and J gave up 19 bases; unmatched junction bases: 7. The CDR3 consists of 12 residues. Germline-derived CDR1 and CDR2 are MGHDK and SYGVNS. The CDR3 protein is CASSESSWDRTF. CDR3 coding DNA: TGTGCCAGCAGTGAATCAAGCTGGGACAGAACTTTC.

This clonotype was seen a handful of times. This chain joins TRBV20-1 and TRBJ2-1, with D unclear. V was pared by 0 bases and J by 0 bases, with 30 bases between. Germline CDR1 DFQATT, CDR2 SNEGSKA (reference sequence). This CDR3 is built from 22 residues. CDR3 DNA: TGCAGTGCTAGAGATCGGAGCCCCAGGCCCGTAACTACCACAATCTCCTACAATGAGCAGTTCTTC. Translated, it gives CSARDRSPRPVTTTISYNEQFF.

The table lists this clonotype with a few counts. This rearrangement joins TRBV19 to TRBJ2-7, with D perhaps matching TRBD2 (5 bases). CDR1 LNHDA and CDR2 SQIVND come from the germline V gene (reference sequence). Trimming took off 6 bases at V and 0 bases at J, with 15 bases between the two ends. The CDR3 totals 15 residues. CDR3: CASSSPFEGSYEQYF. The CDR3 DNA is TGTGCCAGTAGCTCTCCGTTCGAGGGCTCCTACGAGCAGTACTTC.

This chain uses TRBV29-1 with TRBJ1-2; D remains ambiguous. The CDR3 spans 12 residues. Germline V gene sequence: CDR1 SQVTM, CDR2 ANQGSEA. The V gene lost 6 bases and the J gene lost 3 bases, with 11 bases spanning the gap. The CDR3 coding sequence is TGCAGCGTAACTCCTGGAGACTATGGCTACACCTTC. As protein: CSVTPGDYGYTF.

This clonotype showed up many times. The chain joins TRBV6-1 to TRBJ2-1; 10 bases line up with TRBD2. The germline V gene encodes CDR1 MNHNS and CDR2 SASEGT. This CDR3 has 16 residues. V shed 0 bases and J 3 bases; nucleotides not matched to a gene: 2. The CDR3 bases are TGTGCCAGCAGTGAAGCGCCTAGCGGGGGCTACAATGAGCAGTTCTTC. Its protein is CASSEAPSGGYNEQFF.

The rearrangement uses TRBV20-1 and TRBJ1-3; 9 bases align to TRBD1. V was clipped by 1 base and J by 8 bases; unmatched bases: 18. Germline CDR1 reads DFQATT; CDR2 reads SNEGSKA (reference sequence). The CDR3 is 18 amino acids. The CDR3, as DNA: TGCAGTGCTAGAGCCCCTCCCGGGACAGGGCCCGGGTTTTACACCATATATTTT. Its translation: CSARAPPGTGPGFYTIYF.

V is TRBV6-5 and J is TRBJ2-7, with 9 bases identical to TRBD1. This CDR3 region has 15 residues. From germline, CDR1 is MNHEY and CDR2 SVGAGI. V lost 0 bases and J lost 1; bases outside the gene matches: 1. The CDR3 here is CASSYSGQGSYEQYF. CDR3 nucleotide sequence: TGTGCCAGCAGTTACTCCGGACAGGGGTCCTACGAGCAGTACTTC.

The sample holds many counts of this clonotype. The gene calls are TRBV6-5 and TRBJ1-2, with TRBD1 as a possible D gene (5 bases). The CDR3 is 16 residues long. V was shortened by 4 bases and J by 2 bases, with 17 bases between the two germline ends. Germline-derived CDR1 and CDR2 are MNHEY and SVGAGI. The CDR3, as DNA: TGTGCCAGCAGTTCCTTGGTGAGCGGGGCCAACTATGGCTACACCTTC. Translating gives CASSSLVSGANYGYTF.

This clonotype was found many times. In DNA, the CDR3 is TGTGCCAGCAGCCCTCAGCTGGGGGGCGAGTATGTCGCGACAGATACGCAGTATTTT. Its translation is CASSPQLGGEYVATDTQYF. The V call is TRBV7-6, the J call TRBJ2-3; D might be TRBD1 or TRBD2, each matching 6 bases. With 5 bases removed from V and 3 bases from J, the gap between germline ends came to 27 bases. This CDR3 has 19 residues. The germline gives CDR1 SGHVS, CDR2 FNYEAQ.

This clonotype was observed many times. V and J are TRBV9 and TRBJ2-5; D uncertain. This CDR3 is 13 amino acids long. Germline CDR1 is SGDLS and CDR2 is YYNGEE. V was clipped by 4 bases and J by 5 bases, with 12 bases between them. The CDR3 sequence is CASSTAFRETQYF. The CDR3 nucleotides read TGTGCCAGCAGCACCGCTTTTAGGGAGACCCAGTACTTC.

The chain has TRBV10-3 and TRBJ2-7; 8 bases line up with TRBD2. The V segment lost 10 bases and the J segment 4 bases; nucleotides outside the gene matches: 12. The CDR3 extends over 14 amino acids. The germline V gene has CDR1 ENHRY and CDR2 SYGVKD. CDR3 loop: CATLGGAGVYEQYF. The CDR3 DNA is TGTGCCACCCTGGGGGGAGCGGGAGTTTACGAGCAGTACTTC.

This chain connects TRBV5-8 to TRBJ2-1; no clear D. The germline V gene has CDR1 SGHTS and CDR2 YDEGEE. CDR3 size: 13 residues. Trimming left V 0 bases short and J 7 bases short, with 8 bases between. In nucleotides, the CDR3 is TGTGCCAGCAGCTTGGTAGTTTCGAATGAGCAGTTCTTC. Translating gives CASSLVVSNEQFF.

This chain uses TRBV7-9 with TRBJ2-2, with D unclear. CDR1 is SEHNR, CDR2 FQNEAQ, per germline (reference sequence). Between the trimmed V and J ends, which lost 2 bases and 4 bases, there was a span of 2 bases. The CDR3 is 12 amino acids. CDR3 region: CASSLCTGELFF. The CDR3 DNA follows: TGTGCCAGCAGCTTATGCACCGGGGAGCTGTTTTTT.

This clonotype was counted many times. The CDR3: CASSPTEGTEAFF. CDR3 in DNA: TGTGCCAGCAGTCCAACCGAGGGGACTGAAGCTTTCTTT. This chain connects TRBV27 to TRBJ1-1, with D perhaps matching TRBD1 (5 bases). The V and J ends lost 5 bases and 5 bases respectively, with 12 bases between them. The CDR3 is 13 residues long. The V gene's germline CDR1 is MNHEY and CDR2 SMNVEV (reference sequence).

The chain recombines TRBV6-2 or TRBV6-3 with TRBJ2-1; D may be TRBD2 (5 bases). Germline assignment: CDR1 MNHEY and CDR2 SVGEGT. The CDR3 is 12 residues long. The V and J ends lost 11 bases and 4 bases respectively, with 12 bases between them. CDR3 protein: CAVLGGYNEQFF. In DNA, the CDR3 is TGTGCCGTCCTGGGCGGGTACAATGAGCAGTTCTTC.

The chain links TRBV7-6 to TRBJ2-7; TRBD2 aligns across 7 bases. Germline V gives CDR1 SGHVS, CDR2 FNYEAQ. This CDR3 is built from 12 residues. V trimming: 5 bases; J trimming: 6 bases; junction bases outside the gene matches: 4. The CDR3 DNA sequence: TGTGCCAGCAGCCAGATAGCGGGCGAGCAGTACTTC. This codes for CASSQIAGEQYF.

The table lists this clonotype with a few counts. V gene TRBV6-6 combines with J gene TRBJ1-1; D gene ambiguous. The CDR3 runs to 15 residues. Trimming shortened V by 0 bases and J by 1 base, and 9 bases separated the two germline ends. Per the germline V gene, CDR1 is MNHNY and CDR2 is SVGAGI (reference sequence). The CDR3 spells CASSYSSQSNTEAFF. CDR3 nucleotide sequence: TGTGCCAGCAGTTACTCGAGCCAGTCGAACACTGAAGCTTTCTTT.

This clonotype occurred a few times. The rearrangement joins TRBV12-3 or TRBV12-4 to TRBJ2-2; D is unresolved. Trimming shortened V by 2 bases and J by 0 bases, and 4 bases separated the two germline ends. The CDR3 length is 14 residues. CDR3: CASSLTPNTGELFF. The DNA for the CDR3 is TGTGCCAGCAGTTTAACCCCGAACACCGGGGAGCTGTTTTTT.

This clonotype has ten or more counts. This chain joins TRBV7-3 and TRBJ1-1, with 9 bases identical to TRBD1. The germline V gene encodes CDR1 SGHTA and CDR2 FQGTGA. J was trimmed by 4 bases and V by 4 bases; bases with no gene match: 7. CDR3 length: 15 amino acids. CDR3 in DNA: TGTGCCAGCAGCTCTTCCGGGACAGGGCGCACTGAAGCTTTCTTT. This encodes CASSSSGTGRTEAFF.